This TCR beta chain came from a study of blood T cell repertoires in COVID-19. Across the whole study: The cDNA or gDNA used as material had been derived from T cells, B-cell-depleted T cells, or PBMCs.

There are 15 residues in the CDR3. The ends were cut back, 0 bases at V and 2 bases at J, with 10 bases in the middle. Germline V gene sequence: CDR1 SGHTA, CDR2 FQGNSA. Everyone who took part was roughly 18 to 89 years old, and they came from over 20 US areas. Self-reported history from a screening survey and questionnaire set each donor's cohort. Clones were read by immunoSEQ multiplex PCR, and TCRdb kept only the in-frame ones, dropping some. Here the sample spans 200,000 or so clones, roughly 80% being singletons. The TCR originated in a man aged 40-55 years who had recovered from COVID-19. Sequencing input: PBMCs or T cells enriched from blood (not recorded which). J is TRBJ1-1 and V is TRBV7-2; D might be TRBD1 (6 bases). The chain's CDR3 is CASSLAPTGNTEAFF. The DNA of the CDR3 is TGTGCCAGCAGCTTAGCGCCGACAGGTAACACTGAAGCTTTCTTT. The entire variable domain, with the rest obtained from reference TRBV7-2 and TRBJ1-1, is as follows: GAGVSQSPSNKVTEKGKDVELRCDPISGHTALYWYRQSLGQGLEFLIYFQGNSAPDKSGLPSDRFSAERTGGSVSTLTIQRTQQEDSAVYLCASSLAPTGNTEAFFGQGTRLTVV.